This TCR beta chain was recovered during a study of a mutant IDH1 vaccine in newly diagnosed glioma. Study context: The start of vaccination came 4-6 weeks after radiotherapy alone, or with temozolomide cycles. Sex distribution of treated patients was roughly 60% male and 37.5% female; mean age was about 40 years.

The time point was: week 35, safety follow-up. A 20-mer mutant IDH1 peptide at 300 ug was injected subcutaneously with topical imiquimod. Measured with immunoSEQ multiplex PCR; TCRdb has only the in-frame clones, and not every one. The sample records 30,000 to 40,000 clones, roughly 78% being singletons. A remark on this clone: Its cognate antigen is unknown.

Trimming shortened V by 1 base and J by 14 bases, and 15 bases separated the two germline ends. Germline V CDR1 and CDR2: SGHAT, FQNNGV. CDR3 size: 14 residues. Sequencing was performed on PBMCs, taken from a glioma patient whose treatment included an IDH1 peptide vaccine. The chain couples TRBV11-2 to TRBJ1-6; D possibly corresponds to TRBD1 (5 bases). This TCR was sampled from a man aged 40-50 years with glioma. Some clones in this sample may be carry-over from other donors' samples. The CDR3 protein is CASSLASFGGALHF. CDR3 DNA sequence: TGTGCCAGCAGCTTAGCCTCCTTCGGGGGGGCCCTCCACTTT.